One sample yielded the 29 T cell receptor beta chains listed below, sequenced in a study of blood T cell repertoires in COVID-19. Assay: immunoSEQ multiplex PCR; the TCRdb copy retains only in-frame clones and omits some. The profile shows some 210,000 clones, approximately 90% of them singletons. Sequencing was done on a sample of peripheral blood. The receptors were sampled from a woman aged 40 to 49 with acute or convalescent COVID-19.

CDR3 region: CASRKTGEGEKLFF. The CDR3 DNA follows: TGTGCCAGCAGGAAGACAGGGGAGGGTGAAAAACTGTTTTTT. The rearrangement joins TRBV6-5 to TRBJ1-4, with 8 bases lining up with TRBD1. The CDR3 totals 14 residues. Germline loops: CDR1 MNHEY, CDR2 SVGAGI. After removal of 6 bases from V and 7 bases from J, the junction contained 7 bases not matched to a gene.

This chain links TRBV5-1 with TRBJ2-5; 16 bases align to TRBD2. J was trimmed by 5 bases and V by 4 bases; bases with no gene match: 5. Germline CDR1 and CDR2: SGHRS and YFSETQ. CDR3 length: 16 residues. CDR3 sequence (DNA): TGCGCCAGCAGCCAGGGACTAGCGGGGGGGCAGGAGACCCAGTACTTC. Translated: CASSQGLAGGQETQYF.

The chain couples TRBV19 to TRBJ1-2, with 7 bases lining up with TRBD1. V was pared by 7 bases and J by 3 bases, with 8 bases of the junction left unmatched. Germline V gives CDR1 LNHDA, CDR2 SQIVND (reference sequence). The CDR3 is 14 amino acids. This CDR3 is CASTQTGDYYGYTF. The CDR3 nucleotides are TGTGCCAGTACCCAAACAGGGGACTACTATGGCTACACCTTC.

The V call is TRBV7-2, the J call TRBJ1-3, with a possible D match to TRBD1 (5 bases). V was cut by 1 base and J by 0 bases, with 10 bases left in between. Per germline, CDR1 SGHTA and CDR2 FQGNSA. The CDR3 loop spans 16 amino acids. The CDR3 DNA reads TGTGCCAGCAGCTTAGTAAGGGGCATCTCTGGAAACACCATATATTTT. This gives the protein CASSLVRGISGNTIYF. The whole variable domain, remainder taken from reference TRBV7-2 and TRBJ1-3, is GAGVSQSPSNKVTEKGKDVELRCDPISGHTALYWYRQSLGQGLEFLIYFQGNSAPDKSGLPSDRFSAERTGGSVSTLTIQRTQQEDSAVYLCASSLVRGISGNTIYFGEGSWLTVV.

The CDR3 sequence is CASRDRGNTEAFF. The CDR3 bases are TGTGCCAGCAGGGACAGGGGGAACACTGAAGCTTTCTTT. V usage is TRBV9 and J usage is TRBJ1-1; 9 nucleotides match TRBD1. Germline CDR1 reads SGDLS; CDR2 reads YYNGEE. The junction had 0 bases not matched to a gene; V was cut back by 5 bases and J by 1 base. The CDR3 loop spans 13 amino acids.

A single count supports this clone. The CDR3 coding sequence is TGTGCCAGCTCACGTGAAGCTACCAGGCAAGAGACCCAGTACTTC. Protein product: CASSREATRQETQYF. The chain carries TRBV18 and TRBJ2-5; D unclear. The germline V gene has CDR1 KGHSH and CDR2 LQKENI. The CDR3 length is 15 residues. The V and J ends lost 4 bases and 2 bases respectively, with 14 bases between them.

CDR3 sequence: CASSLAGDSNQPQHF. The CDR3 DNA is TGCGCCAGCAGCTTGGCAGGGGATAGCAATCAGCCCCAGCATTTT. This chain links TRBV5-1 with TRBJ1-5, with D perhaps matching TRBD1 (6 bases). The CDR3 length is 15 residues. Germline V gene lookup returns CDR1 SGHRS and CDR2 YFSETQ. The V end was cut by 0 bases, the J end by 0 bases, with 7 bases between.

This clone turned up a few times. The genes are TRBV7-8 and TRBJ2-2; 10 positions match TRBD2. The CDR3 runs to 18 residues. Germline V gives CDR1 SGHVS, CDR2 FQNEAQ. V lost 5 bases, J lost 0 bases, and 9 bases stayed unmatched. CDR3 bases: TGTGCCAGCAGCCCCTGGGGCCTAGCGGGGGCGAACACCGGGGAGCTGTTTTTT. This sequence encodes CASSPWGLAGANTGELFF.

This clone has a single count. V is TRBV27 and J is TRBJ2-2; tentative D call: TRBD1 (6 bases). Trimming shortened V by 7 bases and J by 0 bases, and 12 bases separated the two germline ends. Germline values: CDR1 MNHEY, CDR2 SMNVEV (reference sequence). The CDR3 has 15 amino acids. The CDR3 DNA is TGTGCCAGCAAAGGACAGCCCGCGAACACCGGGGAGCTGTTTTTT. It codes for CASKGQPANTGELFF.

This rearrangement joins TRBV19 to TRBJ2-2; D may be TRBD2 (5 bases). There are 13 residues in the CDR3. Germline V gene lookup returns CDR1 LNHDA and CDR2 SQIVND (reference sequence). V gave up 3 bases and J gave up 4 bases, with 6 bases separating them. This CDR3 reads CASSIGGTGELFF. As DNA, the CDR3 is TGTGCCAGTAGTATCGGAGGCACCGGGGAGCTGTTTTTT.

V usage is TRBV4-1 and J usage is TRBJ1-3; maybe TRBD1 (5 bases). CDR1 and CDR2 (germline): MGHRA, YSYEKL. The CDR3 runs 15 residues. V was shortened by 2 bases and J by 6 bases, with 14 bases between the two germline ends. In DNA form, the CDR3 reads TGCGCCAGCAGCCAAAACCCCGACAGATCAAACACCATATATTTT. Translation: CASSQNPDRSNTIYF.

The J gene is TRBJ1-2, the V gene TRBV13; a weak D match, TRBD1 (5 bases). This CDR3 comprises 15 residues. Between the trimmed V and J ends, which lost 0 bases and 5 bases, there was a span of 13 bases. The V gene's germline CDR1 is PRHDT and CDR2 FYEKMQ (reference sequence). The CDR3 sequence is CASSLGGALGYGYTF. CDR3 in DNA: TGTGCCAGCAGCTTAGGAGGGGCTCTTGGGTATGGCTACACCTTC.

The count of this clone is one. The V and J genes are TRBV6-4 and TRBJ2-3; TRBD2 aligns across 8 bases. CDR1 and CDR2 (germline): MRHNA, SNTAGT. The CDR3 length is 16 residues. The V and J ends lost 2 bases and 1 base, in that order; junction bases with no gene match: 5. The CDR3 loop reads CASSDGTGGGTDTQYF. The DNA of the CDR3 is TGTGCCAGCAGTGACGGTACGGGAGGGGGCACAGATACGCAGTATTTT.

The V call is TRBV29-1, the J call TRBJ1-2, with D unclear. The CDR3 contains 11 residues. Trimming removed 7 bases at V and 0 bases at J, with 6 bases between. CDR1 is SQVTM, CDR2 ANQGSEA, per germline. CDR3 DNA sequence: TGCAGCGCCCAGACTAACTATGGCTACACCTTC. Protein product: CSAQTNYGYTF.

This sequence joins TRBV4-1 and TRBJ2-3; no reliable D call. Germline CDR1 and CDR2: MGHRA and YSYEKL. This CDR3 contains 14 residues. Trimming left V 1 base short and J 3 bases short, with 8 bases between. CDR3 sequence: CASSQVVLTDTQYF. The DNA of the CDR3 is TGCGCCAGCAGCCAAGTCGTCCTTACAGATACGCAGTATTTT.

The CDR3 sequence is CASTRGGEIYYGYTF. The CDR3 nucleotides read TGTGCCAGTACCAGAGGGGGCGAGATTTACTATGGCTACACCTTC. The chain employs TRBV19 and TRBJ1-2; TRBD1 aligns across 7 bases. The junction had 11 bases not matched to a gene; V was cut back by 7 bases and J by 3 bases. Per the germline V gene, CDR1 is LNHDA and CDR2 is SQIVND (reference sequence). The CDR3 runs 15 residues.

This chain links TRBV11-2 with TRBJ2-7; weak D call: TRBD2 (6 bases). Germline V lookup: CDR1 SGHAT, CDR2 FQNNGV. Trimming removed 3 bases at V and 2 bases at J, with 11 bases between. The CDR3 spans 14 residues. The CDR3 is CASSLGGLPYEQYV. In nucleotides, the CDR3 is TGTGCCAGCAGCTTGGGGGGACTCCCCTACGAGCAGTACGTC.

The V and J genes are TRBV28 and TRBJ1-5; D gene ambiguous. The CDR3 has 15 amino acids. V lost 5 bases, J lost 4 bases, and 15 bases lay in between. The germline gives CDR1 MDHEN, CDR2 SYDVKM. The CDR3 loop reads CASSPEVAGNQPQHF. CDR3 nucleotide sequence: TGTGCCAGCAGTCCTGAGGTCGCCGGGAATCAGCCCCAGCATTTT.

This clone appeared a single time. The chain combines TRBV30 with TRBJ2-5; TRBD1 agrees at 9 bases. Germline V CDR1 and CDR2: GTSNPN, SVGIG (reference sequence). V dropped 0 bases and J dropped 7; count of bases not matched to a gene: 15. There are 17 residues in the CDR3. CDR3 protein: CAWSVQGAGPRAGTQYF. CDR3 nucleotide sequence: TGTGCCTGGAGTGTACAGGGGGCAGGGCCAAGAGCTGGGACCCAGTACTTC.

This chain joins TRBV19 and TRBJ2-2; 8 bases fit TRBD1. The CDR3 runs 15 residues. CDR1 LNHDA and CDR2 SQIVND come from the germline V gene (reference sequence). J was trimmed by 3 bases and V by 7 bases; bases with no gene match: 7. The CDR3 reads CASTSGTGHTGELFF. In DNA, the CDR3 is TGTGCCAGTACATCCGGGACAGGACACACCGGGGAGCTGTTTTTT.

This clone has a single count. V and J are TRBV7-2 and TRBJ1-6, with 8 bases fitting TRBD1. The CDR3 runs 16 residues. V was clipped by 4 bases and J by 5 bases; unmatched bases: 7. Germline CDR1 is SGHTA and CDR2 is FQGNSA. The DNA of the CDR3 is TGTGCCAGCAGCTCCGACAGGGGTATGAATAATTCACCCCTCCACTTT. It translates to CASSSDRGMNNSPLHF.

The V gene is TRBV15, the J gene TRBJ2-5, with 8 bases aligning to TRBD2. V was pared by 1 base and J by 0 bases, with 10 bases of the junction left unmatched. Germline lookup yields CDR1 LNHNV and CDR2 YYDKDF (reference sequence). The CDR3 runs to 18 residues. CDR3 loop: CATSRGPGVLADQETQYF. The CDR3, as DNA: TGTGCCACCAGCAGAGGTCCTGGGGTACTAGCGGACCAAGAGACCCAGTACTTC.

The DNA for the CDR3 is TGTGCCTGGAGTTGGGGGGATTCGACAGATACGCAGTATTTT. Protein: CAWSWGDSTDTQYF. The chain carries TRBV30 and TRBJ2-3, with D possibly matching TRBD2 (6 bases). Trimming took 2 bases from V and 3 from J, leaving 12 bases between them. This CDR3 region has 14 residues. Germline loops: CDR1 GTSNPN, CDR2 SVGIG (reference sequence). The variable domain in full, with the rest retrieved from reference TRBV30 and TRBJ2-3, is SQTIHQWPATLVQPVGSPLSLECTVEGTSNPNLYWYRQAAGRGLQLLFYSVGIGQISSEVPQNLSASRPQDRQFILSSKKLLLSDSGFYLCAWSWGDSTDTQYFGPGTRLTVL.

The chain couples TRBV27 to TRBJ1-2; D is uncertain. V lost 6 bases, J lost 5 bases, and 13 bases lay in between. This CDR3 spans 13 amino acids. Germline CDR1 is MNHEY and CDR2 is SMNVEV (reference sequence). The CDR3 nucleotides read TGTGCCAGCAGGTACAGCCCAGCTTATGGCTACACCTTC. This codes for CASRYSPAYGYTF.

This clone was seen just once. The chain links TRBV5-5 to TRBJ2-2; 15 bases agree with TRBD2. V shed 3 bases and J 6 bases; nucleotides not matched to a gene: 9. CDR1 and CDR2 (germline): SGHKS, YYEKEE (reference sequence). The CDR3 has 18 residues. CDR3 DNA: TGTGCCAGCAGCTCGAAATTGGGACTAGCGGGGGGAGCCGGGGAGCTGTTTTTT. Protein product: CASSSKLGLAGGAGELFF. The full variable domain, completed using reference TRBV5-5 and TRBJ2-2, is DAGVTQSPTHLIKTRGQQVTLRCSPISGHKSVSWYQQVLGQGPQFIFQYYEKEERGRGNFPDRFSARQFPNYSSELNVNALLLGDSALYLCASSSKLGLAGGAGELFFGEGSRLTVL.

The CDR3 region has the DNA TGTGCCAGCAGTCGGGACAGCTCTGGAAACACCATATATTTT. Residues: CASSRDSSGNTIYF. The chain carries TRBV2 and TRBJ1-3; 7 positions match TRBD1. This CDR3 spans 14 amino acids. Germline CDR1 and CDR2: SNHLY and FYNNEI. J was trimmed by 0 bases and V by 5 bases; bases with no gene match: 1.

This chain joins TRBV27 and TRBJ2-7; D possibly corresponds to TRBD1 (5 bases). The CDR3 loop spans 16 amino acids. Between the trimmed V and J ends, which lost 8 bases and 0 bases, there was a span of 20 bases. Per germline, CDR1 MNHEY and CDR2 SMNVEV (reference sequence). CDR3 protein: CASRASQQESSYEQYV. The CDR3 DNA reads as TGTGCCAGCCGGGCTTCGCAACAGGAGAGCTCCTACGAGCAGTACGTC.

This clone was seen a few times. This same CDR3 is encoded by further DNA sequences in the sample. The chain is built from TRBV19 and TRBJ1-2; no firm D call. There are 11 residues in the CDR3. Trimming stripped 6 bases from V and 3 bases from J, with 5 bases between. Germline CDR1 is LNHDA and CDR2 is SQIVND (reference sequence). The DNA of the CDR3 is TGTGCCAGTAGCCTCCACTATGGCTACACCTTC. Amino acid sequence: CASSLHYGYTF.

The rearrangement uses TRBV19 and TRBJ2-1, with no clear D. CDR1 and CDR2 (germline): LNHDA, SQIVND (reference sequence). The CDR3 length is 16 residues. Trimming took off 4 bases at V and 0 bases at J, with 13 bases between the two ends. The chain's CDR3 is CASSTNTHTSYNEQFF. CDR3 DNA: TGTGCCAGTAGTACGAACACCCACACCTCCTACAATGAGCAGTTCTTC. Looking up the rest from reference TRBV19 and TRBJ2-1 gives the full variable domain: DGGITQSPKYLFRKEGQNVTLSCEQNLNHDAMYWYRQDPGQGLRLIYYSQIVNDFQKGDIAEGYSVSREKKESFPLTVTSAQKNPTAFYLCASSTNTHTSYNEQFFGPGTRLTVL.